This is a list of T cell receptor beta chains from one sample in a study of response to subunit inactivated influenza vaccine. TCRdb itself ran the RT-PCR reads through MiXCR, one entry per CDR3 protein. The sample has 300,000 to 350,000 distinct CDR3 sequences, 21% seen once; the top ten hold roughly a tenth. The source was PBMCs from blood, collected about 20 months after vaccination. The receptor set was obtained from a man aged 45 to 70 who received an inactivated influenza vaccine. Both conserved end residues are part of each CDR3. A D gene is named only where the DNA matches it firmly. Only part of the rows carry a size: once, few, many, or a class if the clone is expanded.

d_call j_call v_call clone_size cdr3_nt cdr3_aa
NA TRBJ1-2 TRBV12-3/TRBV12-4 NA TGTGCCAGCAGTGTTGACACCTACTATGGCTACACCTTC CASSVDTYYGYTF
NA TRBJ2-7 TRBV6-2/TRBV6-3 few TGTGCCAGCAGTTCCAGACTAGTCCCCTACGAGCAGTACTTC CASSSRLVPYEQYF
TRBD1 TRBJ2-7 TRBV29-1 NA TGCAGCGTAACCAGGGGGTCGGGCTCCTACGAGCAGTACTTC CSVTRGSGSYEQYF
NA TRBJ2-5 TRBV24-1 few TGTGCCACCAGTGATTCGGAGGCTCGTGGGACCCAGTACTTC CATSDSEARGTQYF
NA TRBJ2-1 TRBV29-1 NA TGCAGCGTTCGGGAGTCCAACTCCTACAATGAGCAGTTCTTC CSVRESNSYNEQFF
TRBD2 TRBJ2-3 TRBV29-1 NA TGCAGCGTCCTCCCCACGGGAGGGTTAGTGATGACAGATACGCAGTATTTT CSVLPTGGLVMTDTQYF
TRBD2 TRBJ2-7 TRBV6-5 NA TGTGCCAGCAGTTACTCGTATGCTAGCGGTCTCTCCTACGAGCAGTACTTC CASSYSYASGLSYEQYF
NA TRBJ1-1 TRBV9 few TGTGCCAGCAGCGCCCCGGGACACCCGGAAGCTTTCTTT CASSAPGHPEAFF
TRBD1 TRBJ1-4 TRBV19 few TGTGCCAGTAGCCACGACAGGGGTCGAGAAAAACTGTTTTTT CASSHDRGREKLFF
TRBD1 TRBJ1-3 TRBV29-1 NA TGCAGCGTGCGGACAGGCGCCGACTCTGGAAACACCATATATTTT CSVRTGADSGNTIYF
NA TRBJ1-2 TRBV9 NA TGTGCCAGCAGCGTAGACAGCTATGGCTACACCTTC CASSVDSYGYTF
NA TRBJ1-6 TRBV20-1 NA TGCAGTGCTAGAGACAGTATGAGGGAAATCTCCTATAATTCACCCCTCCACTTT CSARDSMREISYNSPLHF
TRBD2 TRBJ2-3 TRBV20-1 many TGCAGTGCTAGACCCCCTAGCGGAGCCCTTATGTGGTATTTT CSARPPSGALMWYF
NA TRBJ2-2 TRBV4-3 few TGCGCCAGCAGCCAAGATACTAGTAGCTACGGGGAGCTGTTTTTT CASSQDTSSYGELFF
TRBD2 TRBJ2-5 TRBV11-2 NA TGTGCCAGCAGCTTATTCGGCGGGGGTGTGGAGACCCAGTACTTC CASSLFGGGVETQYF
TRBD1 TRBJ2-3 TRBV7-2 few TGTGCCAGCAGCCTTCGACAGGGTGGGACAGATACGCAGTATTTT CASSLRQGGTDTQYF
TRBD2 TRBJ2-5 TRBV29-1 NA TGCAGCGTGGGGGGATTACTAGCGGGAATTGAAGAGACCCAGTACTTC CSVGGLLAGIEETQYF
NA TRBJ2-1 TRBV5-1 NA TGCGCCAGCAGCTCGGGGTTGGGCCCCTCCTACAATGAGCAGTTCTTC CASSSGLGPSYNEQFF
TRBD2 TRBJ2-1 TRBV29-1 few TGCAGCGTTGGAGTGGTAGCGGGAGTTTCTAGCAATGAGCAGTTCTTC CSVGVVAGVSSNEQFF
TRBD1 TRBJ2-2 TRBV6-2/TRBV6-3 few TGTGCCAGCAGTTACGGGACAGGGTTTGACACCGGGGAGCTGTTTTTT CASSYGTGFDTGELFF
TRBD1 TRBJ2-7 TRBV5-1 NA TGCGCCAGCAGGAGGGACAGGGCGGTCGTCGTGGACTACGAGCAGTACTTC CASRRDRAVVVDYEQYF
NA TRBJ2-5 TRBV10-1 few TGCGCCAGCAGTGGTGGCACCCGAGGGACCCAGTACTTC CASSGGTRGTQYF
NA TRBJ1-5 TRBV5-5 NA TGTGCCAGCAGCCGTCAGGAGTACAATCAGCCCCAGCATTTT CASSRQEYNQPQHF
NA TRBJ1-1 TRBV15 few TGTGCCACCAGCAGATCCGCGGCGGGGAAAAACACTGAAGCTTTCTTT CATSRSAAGKNTEAFF
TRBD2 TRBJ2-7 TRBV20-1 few TGCAGTGCTAGGGTTCCGGGACTAGCCTTGAGCTCCTACGAGCAGTACTTC CSARVPGLALSSYEQYF
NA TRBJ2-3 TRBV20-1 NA TGCAGTGCTAGAGGAAGCGGGCTTAGCACAGATACGCAGTATTTT CSARGSGLSTDTQYF
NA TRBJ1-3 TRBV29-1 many TGCAGCGTCACTCGCGACGGAAACACCATATATTTT CSVTRDGNTIYF
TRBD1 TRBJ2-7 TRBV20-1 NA TGCAGTGCTAGGGGACAGGGTACCTACGAGCAGTACTTC CSARGQGTYEQYF
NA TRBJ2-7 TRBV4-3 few TGCGCCAGCAGCCAAGGAACGGGTGACAGTATCTACGAGCAGTACTTC CASSQGTGDSIYEQYF
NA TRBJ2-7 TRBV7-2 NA TGTGCCAGCAGCTTAGCCAGGGGAGCGTGGGAGCAGTACTTC CASSLARGAWEQYF
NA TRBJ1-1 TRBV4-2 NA TGTGCCAGCAGCCAAGTCGTGGATAGGGGTTCGGCCACTGAAGCTTTCTTT CASSQVVDRGSATEAFF
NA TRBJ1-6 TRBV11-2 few TGTGCCAGCAGCCGGGAACCCGTTACCTATAATTCACCCCTCCACTTT CASSREPVTYNSPLHF
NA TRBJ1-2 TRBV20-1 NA TGCAGTGCTAGAGATGACACGGGATATGGCTACACCTTC CSARDDTGYGYTF
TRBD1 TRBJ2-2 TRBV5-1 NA TGCGCCAGCAGCCGGGGGACAGGCGGAACCGGGGAGCTGTTTTTT CASSRGTGGTGELFF
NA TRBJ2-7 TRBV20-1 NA TGCAGTGCTAGAGTAATTGGCAGTACCTACGAGCAGTACTTC CSARVIGSTYEQYF
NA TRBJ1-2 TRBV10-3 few TGTGCCACCACCGACACGGTTAGGGACCTCTCTAACTATGGCTACACCTTC CATTDTVRDLSNYGYTF
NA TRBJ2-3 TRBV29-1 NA TGCACCATAATGATCCAGGGCACAGATACGCAGTATTTT CTIMIQGTDTQYF
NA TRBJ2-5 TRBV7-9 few TGTGCCAGCAGCCGCCTTTGGGGGCAGGGAATGAAAGAGACCCAGTACTTC CASSRLWGQGMKETQYF
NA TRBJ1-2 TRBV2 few TGTGCCAGCAGACCCGGGACTGACTATGGCTACACCTTC CASRPGTDYGYTF
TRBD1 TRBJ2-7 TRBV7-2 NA TGTGCCAGCAGCTCGGGGACAGCCTACTCCTACGAGCAGTACTTC CASSSGTAYSYEQYF
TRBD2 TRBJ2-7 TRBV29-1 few TGCAGCGTTGTGTTAGCGGGAGTTTCAAGCTCCTACGAGCAGTACTTC CSVVLAGVSSSYEQYF
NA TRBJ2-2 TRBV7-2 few TGTGCCAGCAGCTTAGAACAGGGATACGGTGGGCTGTTTTTT CASSLEQGYGGLFF
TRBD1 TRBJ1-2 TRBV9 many TGTGCCAGCAGCGTCAACCGGGACAGGGACTATGGCTACACCTTC CASSVNRDRDYGYTF
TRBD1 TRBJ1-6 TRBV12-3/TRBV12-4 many TGTGCCAGCAGAATCAGGACAGGGACATCTTCACCCCTCCACTTT CASRIRTGTSSPLHF
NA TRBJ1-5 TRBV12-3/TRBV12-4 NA TGTGCCAGCAGTCCCCATGATCAGCCCCAGCATTTT CASSPHDQPQHF
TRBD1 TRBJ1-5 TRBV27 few TGTGCCAGCAGTACCACGACAGGGGCGCCGCTAAATCAGCCCCAGCATTTT CASSTTTGAPLNQPQHF
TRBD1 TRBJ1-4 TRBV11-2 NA TGTGCCAGCAGCTTATCGGGACAGCATGATGAAAAACTGTTTTTT CASSLSGQHDEKLFF